The present T cell receptor beta chain was sequenced within a study of Graves' ophthalmopathy and Graves' hyperthyroidism. Regarding the study as a whole: This model predicted ophthalmopathy progression (sensitivity 70% to 71%, specificity around 72%). Most thyroid clonotypes with frequency above 0.001 were detected in blood too.

Exclusion covered patients with other autoimmune diseases or uncontrolled infections (as well as pregnancy or lactation). This CDR3 has 13 amino acids. From germline, CDR1 is ENHRY and CDR2 SYGVKD. Investigators amplified TCR beta CDR3 regions from RNA transcripts. Scientists carried out first-round RT-PCR using HTBI primers and then a second-round multiplex PCR. TCRdb reanalysed the multiplex PCR reads using MiXCR and keeps one entry per CDR3 protein. This sample yields some 1.1 million distinct CDR3 sequences, of which about 36% are seen a single time; 11% belongs to the top ten. Worth noting for this clonotype: What it recognizes is unknown. A read error may account for a junction end that differs from germline.

Sequencing was done on a sample of peripheral blood or thyroid tissue (not recorded which). The source of this sequence is an adult man with Graves' hyperthyroidism. The chain joins TRBV10-3 to TRBJ2-6; D is possibly TRBD1 (5 bases). CDR3 coding DNA: TGTGCCATCACCGAGGACACTACCTACACTGAAGCTTTC. Protein: CAITEDTTYTEAF.